The 13 T cell receptor beta chains below come from one sample, sequenced in a study of T cells in Graves' hyperthyroidism and ophthalmopathy. RNA transcripts were the template for amplifying TCR beta CDR3 regions. The HTBI primer set drove a first-round RT-PCR of the TCR CDR3. TCRdb processed the multiplex PCR reads anew with MiXCR; each CDR3 protein has one entry. The data hold 250,000 to 300,000 distinct CDR3 sequences, with 13% to 15% observed a single time. Sequenced: blood. These receptors all come from a woman between 35 and 50 years old with Graves' hyperthyroidism that later progressed to Graves' ophthalmopathy.

This clonotype was found many times. The V and J genes are TRBV6-5 and TRBJ2-7; no clear D gene. The CDR3 sequence is 14 residues long. With 1 base removed from V and 7 bases from J, the gap between germline ends came to 14 bases. Germline lookup yields CDR1 MNHEY and CDR2 SVGAGI. CDR3 protein: CASSYLSASTEQYF. In nucleotides, the CDR3 is TGTGCCAGCAGTTACTTGTCGGCGTCTACGGAGCAGTACTTC.

This clonotype was counted many times. This chain joins TRBV7-9 and TRBJ2-1; D assignment may be TRBD1 or TRBD2 (8 bases each). The CDR3 runs 19 residues. The V end lost 2 bases, the J end lost 8 bases, and 28 bases lay between the germline ends. Germline V lookup: CDR1 SEHNR, CDR2 FQNEAQ (reference sequence). The CDR3 DNA reads as TGTGCCAGCAGCTTATCCCGGACAGGGATAGGGACTAGGGAATATGAGCAGTTCTTC. Its translation: CASSLSRTGIGTREYEQFF.

In this sample, this clonotype turned up many times. J is TRBJ1-1 and V is TRBV5-8; no firm D call. Germline V CDR1 and CDR2: SGHTS, YDEGEE. The CDR3 spans 16 residues. Trimming removed 4 bases at V and 0 bases at J, with 16 bases between. DNA for the CDR3: TGTGCCAGCAGCCCCCGATCCCGTCGGCTGAACACTGAAGCTTTCTTT. Translation gives CASSPRSRRLNTEAFF.

This clonotype was picked up many times. The V and J genes are TRBV2 and TRBJ1-5, with 9 bases fitting TRBD1. Germline lookup yields CDR1 SNHLY and CDR2 FYNNEI. The CDR3 length is 15 residues. J lost 2 bases, V lost 4 bases, and 3 bases had no gene match. The chain's CDR3 is CASSGDRAGNQPQHF. CDR3 DNA: TGTGCCAGCAGTGGGGACAGGGCTGGCAATCAGCCCCAGCATTTT.

This clonotype was recorded at least ten times. This sequence joins TRBV7-3 and TRBJ1-6; D unresolved. Trimming removed 4 bases at V and 6 bases at J, with 13 bases between. The CDR3 consists of 15 residues. CDR1 SGHTA and CDR2 FQGTGA come from the germline V gene. The CDR3 here is CASSSGRIGNSPLHF. CDR3 bases: TGTGCCAGCAGCTCCGGGAGGATCGGTAATTCACCCCTCCACTTT.

This rearrangement joins TRBV5-4 to TRBJ2-1, with D possibly being TRBD1 (5 bases). Trimming removed 0 bases from V and 10 bases from J, with 11 bases in between. Germline V CDR1 and CDR2: SGHNT, YYREEE (reference sequence). This CDR3 is 13 amino acids long. The CDR3 is CASSLGLGREQFF. The CDR3 DNA reads TGTGCCAGCAGCTTGGGATTGGGGCGCGAGCAGTTCTTC.

This clonotype was found many times. The chain links TRBV2 to TRBJ2-2, with 8 nucleotides matching TRBD1. The CDR3 contains 16 residues. CDR1 and CDR2 from the germline V gene are SNHLY and FYNNEI. Trimming removed 2 bases from V and 1 base from J; junction bases left unmatched: 3. The CDR3 DNA reads TGTGCCAGCAGTGAACAGGGGGCGCAGAACACCGGGGAGCTGTTTTTT. Its protein is CASSEQGAQNTGELFF.

The table lists this clonotype with a few counts. The CDR3: CASSSLAGGFYNEQFF. Here the CDR3 DNA reads TGTGCCAGCAGTTCCCTGGCGGGAGGGTTCTACAATGAGCAGTTCTTC. V usage is TRBV6-1 and J usage is TRBJ2-1, with 9 bases aligning to TRBD2. The length of the CDR3 is 16 residues. Germline V gene lookup returns CDR1 MNHNS and CDR2 SASEGT. J gave up 3 bases and V 5 bases, and 8 bases lay outside the gene matches.

This clonotype was counted at least ten times. The DNA of the CDR3 is TGTGCCAGCAGCTTAGGTAGCGGGTTGGCGGGAACACCCTACGAGCAGTACTTC. Translating it yields CASSLGSGLAGTPYEQYF. The chain uses TRBV7-2 and TRBJ2-7; 7 bases match TRBD2. Germline CDR1 and CDR2: SGHTA and FQGNSA. The V and J ends lost 1 base and 2 bases, in that order; junction bases with no gene match: 14. This CDR3 contains 18 residues.

With respect to this clonotype: Because the CDR3 is missing its conserved closing phenylalanine or tryptophan, this is likely a read error. The chain carries TRBV12-3 or TRBV12-4 and TRBJ2-5, with 14 bases aligning to TRBD2. This CDR3 comprises 15 residues. The DNA of the CDR3 is TGTGACAGCAGACGGGGACTAGCGGGAGCAGAGACCCAGTACATC. Its protein is CDSRRGLAGAETQYI.

Ten or more counts support this clonotype. The chain carries TRBV19 and TRBJ2-3; no clear D gene. The germline CDR1 and CDR2 sequences are LNHDA and SQIVND (reference sequence). This CDR3 has 13 amino acids. Trimming cost V 7 bases and J 2 bases, with 10 bases left between them. The CDR3: CASTTMHTDTQYF. In DNA, the CDR3 is TGTGCCAGTACTACGATGCACACAGATACGCAGTATTTT.

This clonotype was seen repeatedly, ten times or more. The rearrangement joins TRBV7-9 to TRBJ2-1; a possible D gene is TRBD2 (6 bases). Trimming pared 3 bases from V and 7 bases from J, leaving 10 bases between. Germline lookup yields CDR1 SEHNR and CDR2 FQNEAQ (reference sequence). The CDR3 loop spans 13 amino acids. CDR3 nucleotide sequence: TGTGCCAGCAGCTTTGGCGGGGCTAATGAGCAGTTCTTC. It translates to CASSFGGANEQFF.

Regarding this clonotype: The junction departs from germline at one end; a sequencing error may be responsible. The chain employs TRBV4-1 and TRBJ1-1, with D tentatively TRBD1 (6 bases). The CDR3 consists of 15 residues. The germline gives CDR1 MGHRA, CDR2 YSYEKL. The CDR3 DNA is TGCGCCAGCATCCAAGGGGGGGGCCACAGCACTGAAGCTTTCTTT. It translates to CASIQGGGHSTEAFF.